This is a list of T cell receptor beta chains from one sample in a study of breast tumors, draining lymph nodes, adjacent tissues. Each CDR3 protein gets one entry after TCRdb re-called the multiplex PCR reads with MiXCR. The data show some 170,000 distinct CDR3 sequences, roughly 35% seen once. The sequencing sample was made of axillary lymph node tissue. The receptor source for this set is a female donor with breast cancer. Some clones in this sample may be carry-over from other donors' samples. CDR3s include the opening cysteine and the closing phenylalanine or tryptophan. A D gene is named only where the DNA matches it firmly. Only some rows state a clone size, as once, few, many or a class for expanded clones.

NA,many,TRBV19,TRBJ1-5,CASSTRQYSNQPQHF,TGTGCCAGTAGTACCCGACAGTATAGCAATCAGCCCCAGCATTTT
TRBD1,many,TRBV9,TRBJ2-1,CASSVEGQGLRNEQFF,TGTGCCAGCAGCGTAGAGGGACAGGGTTTAAGAAATGAGCAGTTCTTC
NA,many,TRBV9,TRBJ2-2,CASSVWDNTGELFF,TGTGCCAGCAGCGTATGGGACAACACCGGGGAGCTGTTTTTT
NA,NA,TRBV12-3/TRBV12-4,TRBJ1-5,CASGGRGQPQHF,TGTGCCAGTGGAGGGCGGGGACAGCCCCAGCATTTT
NA,NA,TRBV9,TRBJ2-3,CASGDTQYF,TGTGCCAGCGGGGATACGCAGTATTTT
NA,NA,TRBV5-5,TRBJ1-2,CAGSQDYSLRNYGYTF,TGTGCCGGCAGCCAAGACTATAGTCTGCGTAACTATGGCTACACCTTC
NA,NA,TRBV2,TRBJ2-7,CASRQGGYEQYF,TGTGCTAGCAGGCAGGGGGGCTACGAGCAGTACTTC
NA,many,TRBV9,TRBJ2-5,CASSVAGSIQETQYF,TGTGCCAGCAGCGTAGCAGGCAGCATACAAGAGACCCAGTACTTC
NA,many,TRBV12-3/TRBV12-4,TRBJ2-3,CASSFTASTDTQYF,TGTGCCAGCAGTTTTACAGCTAGCACAGATACGCAGTATTTT
NA,many,TRBV12-3/TRBV12-4,TRBJ1-6,CASSWVSGNSPLHF,TGTGCCAGCAGTTGGGTCAGCGGGAATTCACCCCTCCACTTT
NA,many,TRBV5-8,TRBJ2-3,CASTSAGSTDTQYF,TGTGCCAGCACCTCGGCAGGGAGCACAGATACGCAGTATTTT
NA,many,TRBV15,TRBJ2-5,CATSAHGPRQETQYF,TGTGCCACCAGCGCTCACGGACCCCGACAAGAGACCCAGTACTTC
NA,many,TRBV27,TRBJ1-4,CASSSSLSTEKLFF,TGTGCCAGCAGTTCTTCCCTTTCCACTGAAAAACTGTTTTTT
TRBD1,many,TRBV4-1,TRBJ1-2,CASSQHRDRVDGYTF,TGCGCCAGCAGCCAACACCGGGACAGGGTGGATGGCTACACCTTC
NA,NA,TRBV6-6,TRBJ2-5,CASSYGGRGESETQYF,TGTGCCAGCAGTTATGGGGGTAGGGGCGAATCGGAGACCCAGTACTTC
TRBD2,many,TRBV20-1,TRBJ2-3,CSARIILAGSTDTQYF,TGCAGTGCTCGAATAATACTAGCGGGGTCCACAGATACGCAGTATTTT
NA,many,TRBV9,TRBJ2-1,CASSGLYNEQFF,TGTGCCAGCAGCGGACTCTACAATGAGCAGTTCTTC
TRBD2,many,TRBV28,TRBJ2-1,CASRSLTSDEQFF,TGTGCCAGCAGAAGTCTTACTAGCGATGAGCAGTTCTTC
NA,few,TRBV29-1,TRBJ1-1,CSVVGGRGATEAFF,TGCAGCGTTGTGGGAGGAAGGGGGGCCACTGAAGCTTTCTTT
TRBD1,NA,TRBV12-3/TRBV12-4,TRBJ1-1,CASNGQGSVTNTEAFF,TGTGCCAGCAACGGACAGGGGAGTGTTACGAACACTGAAGCTTTCTTT
TRBD1,NA,TRBV20-1,TRBJ1-6,CSAPGTANSPLHF,TGCAGTGCGCCCGGGACAGCAAATTCACCCCTCCACTTT
NA,many,TRBV20-1,TRBJ1-4,CSAAGHLNEKLFF,TGCAGTGCTGCGGGACACCTAAATGAAAAACTGTTTTTT
TRBD2,many,TRBV20-1,TRBJ2-7,CSAGGLAGAYEQYF,TGCAGTGCTGGGGGACTAGCGGGAGCCTACGAGCAGTACTTC
TRBD2,NA,TRBV7-9,TRBJ2-1,CASSPEGGGQGRHEQFF,TGTGCCAGCAGCCCGGAGGGCGGGGGGCAGGGTCGCCATGAGCAGTTCTTC
NA,NA,TRBV5-5,TRBJ1-4,CASSDTGSSNEKLFF,TGTGCCAGCAGCGACACAGGGAGTAGTAATGAAAAACTGTTTTTT
TRBD1,many,TRBV28,TRBJ2-7,CASSLRGQGRYEQYF,TGTGCCAGCAGTTTAAGGGGACAGGGACGCTACGAGCAGTACTTC
NA,NA,TRBV7-9,TRBJ2-1,CASSLDDNGQFF,TGTGCCAGCAGCTTAGACGACAATGGGCAGTTCTTC
NA,many,TRBV5-1,TRBJ2-3,CASTRETGSDTQYF,TGCGCCAGCACGAGGGAGACGGGGTCAGATACGCAGTATTTT
NA,many,TRBV3-1,TRBJ2-5,CASSPIGTGGGETQYF,TGTGCCAGCAGCCCCATAGGGACTGGAGGAGGAGAGACCCAGTACTTC
NA,NA,TRBV11-2,TRBJ2-4,CASSGRFSAVKNIQYF,TGTGCCAGCAGCGGGCGGTTTAGCGCGGTCAAAAACATTCAGTACTTC
TRBD1,NA,TRBV5-4,TRBJ1-5,CASSLDRVRAEHF,TGTGCCAGCAGCCTGGACAGGGTCCGTGCCGAGCATTTT
TRBD1,NA,TRBV19,TRBJ1-1,CAARSRGRMNTEAFF,TGTGCCGCCCGATCGAGGGGGCGCATGAACACTGAAGCTTTCTTT
TRBD2,NA,TRBV7-7,TRBJ2-1,CASSSTAPRVGLAWDEQFF,TGTGCTAGCAGCTCAACCGCCCCACGGGTTGGACTAGCTTGGGATGAGCAGTTCTTC
TRBD1,few,TRBV6-5,TRBJ1-1,CASSYDRASQAFF,TGTGCCAGCAGTTACGACAGGGCCAGCCAAGCTTTCTTT
TRBD1,NA,TRBV12-3/TRBV12-4,TRBJ2-6,CASSGQGATPGANVLTF,TGTGCCAGCAGTGGACAGGGGGCGACGCCTGGGGCCAACGTCCTGACTTTC
TRBD1,many,TRBV3-1,TRBJ2-5,CASSPIGGVQETQYF,TGTGCCAGCAGCCCCATAGGGGGCGTACAAGAGACCCAGTACTTC
NA,many,TRBV4-1,TRBJ2-5,CASSPQQEGETQYF,TGCGCCAGCAGCCCCCAGCAGGAGGGGGAGACCCAGTACTTC
NA,many,TRBV19,TRBJ2-7,CASSSGALYYEQYF,TGTGCCAGTAGTTCCGGAGCTCTTTACTACGAGCAGTACTTC
NA,many,TRBV16,TRBJ1-2,CASSAIAGYGYTF,TGTGCCAGCAGCGCTATAGCAGGGTATGGCTACACCTTC
NA,many,TRBV24-1,TRBJ2-7,CATSGHSSYEQYF,TGTGCCACCAGTGGTCATTCTTCCTACGAGCAGTACTTC
TRBD2,many,TRBV19,TRBJ2-3,CASSGTSGRTDTQYF,TGTGCCAGTAGTGGGACTAGCGGACGCACAGATACGCAGTATTTT
NA,many,TRBV28,TRBJ1-5,CASSATWTIIQPQHF,TGTGCCAGCAGTGCTACCTGGACCATCATTCAGCCCCAGCATTTT
TRBD1,many,TRBV20-1,TRBJ2-5,CSASARGPETQYF,TGCAGTGCTAGTGCCAGGGGGCCGGAGACCCAGTACTTC
TRBD1,many,TRBV28,TRBJ2-7,CASSKSDRSYEQYF,TGTGCCAGCAGCAAATCGGACAGGAGCTACGAGCAGTACTTC
NA,NA,TRBV4-3,TRBJ2-7,CASSAGIHLPYEQYF,TGCGCCAGCAGCGCAGGGATCCACTTACCCTATGAGCAGTACTTC
NA,many,TRBV4-1,TRBJ1-5,CASSQDLDQPQHF,TGCGCCAGCAGCCAAGATTTAGATCAGCCCCAGCATTTT
TRBD2,many,TRBV20-1,TRBJ2-7,CSAQGLTSHEQYF,TGCAGTGCTCAGGGACTAACCTCCCACGAGCAGTACTTC
NA,many,TRBV11-2,TRBJ1-2,CASSLDWADYGYTF,TGTGCCAGCAGCTTAGATTGGGCAGACTATGGCTACACCTTC